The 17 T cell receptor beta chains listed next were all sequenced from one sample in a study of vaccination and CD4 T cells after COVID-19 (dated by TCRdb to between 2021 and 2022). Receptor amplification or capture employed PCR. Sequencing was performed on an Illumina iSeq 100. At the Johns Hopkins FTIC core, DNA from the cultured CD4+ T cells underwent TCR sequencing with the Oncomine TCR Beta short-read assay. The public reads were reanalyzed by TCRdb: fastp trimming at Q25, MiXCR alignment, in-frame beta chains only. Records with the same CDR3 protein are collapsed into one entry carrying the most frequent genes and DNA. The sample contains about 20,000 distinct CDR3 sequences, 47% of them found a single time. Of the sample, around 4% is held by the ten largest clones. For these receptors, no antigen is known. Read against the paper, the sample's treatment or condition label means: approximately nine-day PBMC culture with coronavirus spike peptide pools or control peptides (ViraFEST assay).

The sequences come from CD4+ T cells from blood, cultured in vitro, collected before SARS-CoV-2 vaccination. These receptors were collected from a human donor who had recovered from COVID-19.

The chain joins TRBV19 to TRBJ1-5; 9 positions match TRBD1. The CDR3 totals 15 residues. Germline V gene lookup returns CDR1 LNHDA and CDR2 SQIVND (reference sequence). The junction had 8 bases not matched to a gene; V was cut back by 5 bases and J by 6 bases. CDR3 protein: CASSPGQGRGQPQHF. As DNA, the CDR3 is TGTGCCAGTAGTCCGGGACAGGGACGGGGTCAGCCCCAGCATTTT.

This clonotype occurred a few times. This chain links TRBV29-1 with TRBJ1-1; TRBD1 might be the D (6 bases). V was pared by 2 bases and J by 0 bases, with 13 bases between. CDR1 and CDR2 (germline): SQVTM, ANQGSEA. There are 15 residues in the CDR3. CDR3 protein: CSVEIPRGLNTEAFF. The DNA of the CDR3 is TGCAGCGTTGAAATCCCCAGGGGTCTGAACACTGAAGCTTTCTTT.

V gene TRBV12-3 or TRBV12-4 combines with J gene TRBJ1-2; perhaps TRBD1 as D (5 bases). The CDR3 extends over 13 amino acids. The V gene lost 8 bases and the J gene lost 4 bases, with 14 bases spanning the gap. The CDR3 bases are TGTGCCAGCGGCACCCGAAGGGGCTATGGCTACACCTTC. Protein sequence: CASGTRRGYGYTF.

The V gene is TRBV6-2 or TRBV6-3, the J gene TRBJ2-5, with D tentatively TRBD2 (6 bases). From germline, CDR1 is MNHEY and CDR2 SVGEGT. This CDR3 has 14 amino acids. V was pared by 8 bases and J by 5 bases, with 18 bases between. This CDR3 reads CASGSGGVVETQYF. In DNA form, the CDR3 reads TGTGCCAGCGGCTCAGGAGGGGTGGTTGAGACCCAGTACTTC.

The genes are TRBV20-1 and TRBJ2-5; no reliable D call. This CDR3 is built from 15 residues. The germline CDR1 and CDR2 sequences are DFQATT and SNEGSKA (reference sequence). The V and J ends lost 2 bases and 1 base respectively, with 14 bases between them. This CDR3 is CSARNAADSQETQYF. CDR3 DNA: TGCAGTGCTAGAAATGCCGCCGACTCCCAAGAGACCCAGTACTTC.

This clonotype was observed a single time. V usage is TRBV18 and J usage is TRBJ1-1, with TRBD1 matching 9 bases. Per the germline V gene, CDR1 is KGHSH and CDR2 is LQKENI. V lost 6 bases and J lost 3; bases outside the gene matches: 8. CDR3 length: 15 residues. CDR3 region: CASSLRTGADTEAFF. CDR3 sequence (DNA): TGTGCCAGCTCGCTACGGACAGGGGCCGACACTGAAGCTTTCTTT.

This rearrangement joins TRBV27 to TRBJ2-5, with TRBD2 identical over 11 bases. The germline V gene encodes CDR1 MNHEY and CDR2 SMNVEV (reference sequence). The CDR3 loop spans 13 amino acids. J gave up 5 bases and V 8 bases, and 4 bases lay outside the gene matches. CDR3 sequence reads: CASRLAGRETQYF. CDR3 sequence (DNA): TGTGCCAGCCGACTAGCGGGGCGGGAGACCCAGTACTTC.

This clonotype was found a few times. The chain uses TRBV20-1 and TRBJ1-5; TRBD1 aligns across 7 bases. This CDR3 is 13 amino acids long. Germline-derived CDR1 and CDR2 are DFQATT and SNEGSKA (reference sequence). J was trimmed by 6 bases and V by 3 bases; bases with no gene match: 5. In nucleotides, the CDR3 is TGCAGTGCTAGGGGGGACAGTCTTCAGCCCCAGCATTTT. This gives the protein CSARGDSLQPQHF.

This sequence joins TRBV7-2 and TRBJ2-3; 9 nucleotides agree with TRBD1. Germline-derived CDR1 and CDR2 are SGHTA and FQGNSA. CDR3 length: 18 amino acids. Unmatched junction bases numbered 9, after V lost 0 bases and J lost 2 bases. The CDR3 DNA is TGTGCCAGCAGCTTAGCGTCTGTACAGGGGGCCCACACAGATACGCAGTATTTT. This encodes CASSLASVQGAHTDTQYF. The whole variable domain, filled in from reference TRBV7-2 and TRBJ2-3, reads GAGVSQSPSNKVTEKGKDVELRCDPISGHTALYWYRQSLGQGLEFLIYFQGNSAPDKSGLPSDRFSAERTGGSVSTLTIQRTQQEDSAVYLCASSLASVQGAHTDTQYFGPGTRLTVL.

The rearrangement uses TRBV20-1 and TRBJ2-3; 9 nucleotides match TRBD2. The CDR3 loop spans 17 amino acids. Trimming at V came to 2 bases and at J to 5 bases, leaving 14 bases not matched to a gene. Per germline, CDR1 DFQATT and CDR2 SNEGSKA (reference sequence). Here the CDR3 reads CSARMGGRGLAGDTQYF. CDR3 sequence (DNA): TGCAGTGCTAGAATGGGCGGGAGGGGTTTAGCAGGAGATACGCAGTATTTT.

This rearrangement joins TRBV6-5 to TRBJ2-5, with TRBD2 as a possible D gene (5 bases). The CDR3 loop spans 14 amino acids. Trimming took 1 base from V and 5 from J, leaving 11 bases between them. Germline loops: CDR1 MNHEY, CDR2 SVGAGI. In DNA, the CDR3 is TGTGCCAGCAGTTACTTCGACGGAGGCGAGACCCAGTACTTC. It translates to CASSYFDGGETQYF.

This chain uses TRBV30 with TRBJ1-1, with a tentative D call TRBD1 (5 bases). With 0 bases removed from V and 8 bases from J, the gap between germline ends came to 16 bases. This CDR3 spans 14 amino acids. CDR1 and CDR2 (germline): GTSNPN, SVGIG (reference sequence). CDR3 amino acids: CAWSVRGALMEAFF. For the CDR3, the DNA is TGTGCCTGGAGTGTACGAGGGGCGCTGATGGAAGCTTTCTTT.

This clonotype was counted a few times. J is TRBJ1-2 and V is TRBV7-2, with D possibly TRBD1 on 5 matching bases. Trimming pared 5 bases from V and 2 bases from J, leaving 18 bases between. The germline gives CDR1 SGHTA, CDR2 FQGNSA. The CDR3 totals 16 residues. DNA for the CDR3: TGTGCCAGCAGCGGGCGAGGGGTGGAGGGCAACTATGGCTACACCTTC. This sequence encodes CASSGRGVEGNYGYTF.

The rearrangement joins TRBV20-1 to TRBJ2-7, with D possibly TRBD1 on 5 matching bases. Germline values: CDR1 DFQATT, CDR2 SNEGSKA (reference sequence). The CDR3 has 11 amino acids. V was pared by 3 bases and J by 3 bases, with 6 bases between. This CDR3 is CSASRDYEQYF. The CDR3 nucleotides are TGCAGTGCTAGCAGGGACTACGAGCAGTACTTC.

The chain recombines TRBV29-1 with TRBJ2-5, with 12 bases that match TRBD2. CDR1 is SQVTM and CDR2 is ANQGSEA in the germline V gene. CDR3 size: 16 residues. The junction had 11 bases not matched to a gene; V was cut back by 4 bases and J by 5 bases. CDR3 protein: CSVALLAGGPGETQYF. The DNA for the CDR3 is TGCAGCGTTGCCCTACTAGCGGGAGGACCGGGGGAGACCCAGTACTTC. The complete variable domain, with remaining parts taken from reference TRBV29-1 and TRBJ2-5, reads SAVISQKPSRDICQRGTSLTIQCQVDSQVTMMFWYRQQPGQSLTLIATANQGSEATYESGFVIDKFPISRPNLTFSTLTVSNMSPEDSSIYLCSVALLAGGPGETQYFGPGTRLLVL.

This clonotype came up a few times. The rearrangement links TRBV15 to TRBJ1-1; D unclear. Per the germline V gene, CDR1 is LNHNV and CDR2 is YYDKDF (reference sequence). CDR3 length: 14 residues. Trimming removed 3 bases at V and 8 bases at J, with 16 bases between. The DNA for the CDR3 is TGTGCCACCAGCAGGGGGTATGTTTCGAGGGAAGCTTTCTTT. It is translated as CATSRGYVSREAFF.

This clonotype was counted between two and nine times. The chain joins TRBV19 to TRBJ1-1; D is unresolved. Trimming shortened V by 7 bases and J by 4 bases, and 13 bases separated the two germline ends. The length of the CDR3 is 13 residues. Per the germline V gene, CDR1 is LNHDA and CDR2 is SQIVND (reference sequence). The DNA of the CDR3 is TGTGCCAGTACCCTAGGGCTCTTCACTGAAGCTTTCTTT. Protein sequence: CASTLGLFTEAFF.